This T cell receptor (beta chain) derives from a study of blood T cell repertoires in COVID-19. Study-wide background: COVID-19 samples collected from the United States, Italy and Spain covered acute and convalescent phases. Nucleic acid was either cDNA or gDNA, and it came from T cells, B-cell-depleted T cells, or PBMCs.

V lost 3 bases and J lost 0; bases outside the gene matches: 2. This CDR3 spans 16 amino acids. Looked up from germline, CDR1 is WNHNN and CDR2 is SYGVQD (reference sequence). Authors' analysis steps: Counts of nucleated cells, estimated from reference gene primer amplification, were obtained. Data came from immunoSEQ multiplex PCR; TCRdb stores just in-frame clones and leaves some out. The V and J calls and the clone size are those of that table, but D and trimming were determined from the DNA. The table has over 120,000 clones, over 80% seen once. Sequencing was done on a sample of peripheral blood. The chain recombines TRBV10-1 with TRBJ2-1; TRBD2 matches 10 bases. This TCR was sampled from a woman in her fifties or sixties with acute or convalescent COVID-19. Here the CDR3 reads CASSELAGNSYNEQFF. CDR3 bases: TGCGCCAGCAGTGAACTAGCGGGAAACTCCTACAATGAGCAGTTCTTC.